This T cell receptor beta chain was captured in a study of blood T cell repertoires in COVID-19. Here immunoSEQ multiplex PCR was the method, and the copy in TCRdb shows in-frame clones only, minus some. The sample lists some 250,000 clones; approximately 86% were seen once. V was pared by 10 bases and J by 1 base, with 8 bases of the junction left unmatched. Germline V gives CDR1 MNHEY, CDR2 SVGAGI. The CDR3 is made up of 14 amino acids. The genes are TRBV6-5 and TRBJ2-5; TRBD1 agrees at 8 bases. The clonotype was recovered from a woman aged 25 to 39 who had recovered from COVID-19. Sequencing input: peripheral blood. CDR3 nucleotides: TGTGCCACCTTACCGACAGGGGCCCAAGAGACCCAGTACTTC. It yields the protein CATLPTGAQETQYF.